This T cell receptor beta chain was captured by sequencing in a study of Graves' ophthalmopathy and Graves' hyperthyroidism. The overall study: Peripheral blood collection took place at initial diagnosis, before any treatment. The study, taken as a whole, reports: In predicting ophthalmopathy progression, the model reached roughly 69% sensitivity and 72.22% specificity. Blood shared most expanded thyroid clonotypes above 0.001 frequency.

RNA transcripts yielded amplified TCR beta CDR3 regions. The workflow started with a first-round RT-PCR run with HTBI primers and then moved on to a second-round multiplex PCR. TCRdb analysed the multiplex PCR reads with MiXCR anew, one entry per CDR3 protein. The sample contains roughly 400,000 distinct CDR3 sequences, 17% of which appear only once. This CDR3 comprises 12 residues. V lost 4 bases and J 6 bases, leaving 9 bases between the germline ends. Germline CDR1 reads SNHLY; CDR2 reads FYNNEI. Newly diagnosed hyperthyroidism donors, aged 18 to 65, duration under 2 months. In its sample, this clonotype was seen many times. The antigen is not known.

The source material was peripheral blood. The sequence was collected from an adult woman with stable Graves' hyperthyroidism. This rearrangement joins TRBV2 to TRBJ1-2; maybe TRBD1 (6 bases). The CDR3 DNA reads TGTGCCAGCAGTGCACAGGGAGATGGCTACACCTTC. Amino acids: CASSAQGDGYTF.